Described below is a single TCR beta chain sequence and its context. This clonotype was recorded many times. Its recognized antigen is unknown. Base quality data are lacking; no much larger clone is found one base away. These data are taken from a study of Graves' ophthalmopathy and Graves' hyperthyroidism listed by TCRdb under 2018. In terms of the full investigation: Peripheral blood was collected at initial diagnosis, before any treatment. In total, approximately 140 blood samples were TCR-sequenced: approximately 42 ophthalmopathy, approximately 75 hyperthyroidism and some 17 hyperthyroidism-to-ophthalmopathy patients. Following sampling, methimazole starting at 30 mg daily was administered to hyperthyroidism patients, and high-dose intravenous methylprednisolone was administered to ophthalmopathy patients. A discovery set of about 99 patients (43 ophthalmopathy, approximately 58 stable hyperthyroidism) was enrolled to explore V-J signatures distinguishing ophthalmopathy from hyperthyroidism. The 100 or so discovery patients were divided at random into training and test sets in a 7:3 ratio. In five to seven hyperthyroidism patients, the T-cell repertoire of thyroid tissue was compared with the T-cell repertoire of blood. An independent validation cohort comprised around 19 hyperthyroidism patients and some 16 patients who later progressed from hyperthyroidism to ophthalmopathy. The study used signatures of the TCR beta repertoire to tell Graves' ophthalmopathy apart from Graves' hyperthyroidism and to predict which patients would progress to ophthalmopathy. Beyond this particular receptor, the publication reports: In validation, the model predicted ophthalmopathy progression with 70.59% sensitivity and 72.22% specificity; roughly 12 predicted patients were CT-confirmed with GO in a median of about 6.2 months. Most expanded thyroid clonotypes with frequency above 0.001 were also detected in blood, suggesting blood repertoires may reflect the thyroid immune response. No statistical method was used to predetermine the sample size, and group allocation was not hidden from the investigators. Ophthalmopathy was separated from stable hyperthyroidism by the 13-signature model with roughly 90% sensitivity and 81% to 84% specificity in cross-validation and with 80%/75% in the test set.

The ophthalmopathy patients had moderately to severely active disease, with a Clinical Activity Score of 3 or higher, a NOSPECS grade of 4 or higher, and a disease duration of less than 3 months. Patients with other autoimmune diseases, uncontrolled infections, pregnancy or lactation were excluded from the study. Clinical symptoms, serum thyroxine, TRAb, thyroid ultrasound and orbital computed tomography were used for diagnosis. Using Ficoll-Paque density gradient centrifugation, PBMCs were isolated from roughly 9.2 ml of fresh peripheral blood. Total RNA was extracted using Trizol reagent, and RNA quality was checked on an Agilent 2100 Bioanalyzer. TCR beta CDR3 regions were amplified from RNA transcripts for repertoire sequencing. HTBI primers and the Qiagen OneStep RT-PCR kit were used in a first-round RT-PCR, which was followed by a second-round multiplex PCR, size selection and purification. The libraries underwent paired-end sequencing with 100 bp reads on an Illumina HiSeq2000. As for the authors' bioinformatics: Reads were processed with SOAPnuke, discarding reads with adapters, uncalled bases, mean Phred below 15, or no exact constant-primer or identifier match. COPE v1.2.5 was used to merge the high-quality paired reads. Each unique nucleotide sequence was treated as a clonotype, and MiTCR v1.1 was used to align the clonotypes to the IMGT TRB V, D and J references. Only V-J combinations with frequency above 0.0001 were analysed, covering about 99% of repertoires. A TCR clonal expansion and chaos score per V-J combination was defined as the ratio of F50 clonal expansion to chaos observed in the TCRdist matrix. Features were reduced by Welch's t-statistics and random forest to over ten V-J combinations, which fed a naive Bayes classifier. Thyroid-blood repertoire similarity was quantified with the Morisita-Horn index. TCRdb trimmed the raw reads at Q25, called clones with MiXCR and kept productive beta chains. Each entry is one CDR3 protein sequence, shown with its most common DNA and genes. V and J calls and clone size were set by TCRdb, not the authors. This sample comprises fewer than 250,000 distinct CDR3 sequences, approximately 29% of them detected only once. The ten largest make up approximately 8.2% of the sample.

V is shortened by 0 bases, J by 7 bases, and the region joining them spans 13 bases. The CDR3 numbers 14 residues from cysteine through phenylalanine. The only DNA kept is the CDR3, 42 bases in frame from the first base. In the germline V gene, CDR1 corresponds to LGHNA and CDR2 to YSLEER. This TCR was recovered from a man aged 50-60 years with Graves' ophthalmopathy. Donor details come from another sample of the same person, matched by shared clones. Sequencing was carried out using peripheral blood. This chain joins TRBV4-3 to TRBJ2-7; a confident D gene designation cannot be given. In nucleotide form, the sequence is TGCGCCAGCAGCCAAGATCGTGGGCACGGTGAGCAGTACTTC. Its coded protein is CASSQDRGHGEQYF.